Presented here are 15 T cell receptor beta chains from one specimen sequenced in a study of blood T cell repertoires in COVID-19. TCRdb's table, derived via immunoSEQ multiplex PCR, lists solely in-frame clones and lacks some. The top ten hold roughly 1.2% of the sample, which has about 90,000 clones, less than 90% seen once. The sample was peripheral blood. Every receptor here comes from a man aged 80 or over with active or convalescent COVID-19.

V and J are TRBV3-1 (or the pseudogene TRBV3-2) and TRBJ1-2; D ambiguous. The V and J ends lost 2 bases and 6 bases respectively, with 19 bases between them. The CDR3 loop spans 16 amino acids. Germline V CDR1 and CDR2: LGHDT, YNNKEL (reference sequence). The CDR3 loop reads CASSQHRRRPNDGYTF. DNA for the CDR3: TGTGCCAGCAGCCAACATCGGCGCAGGCCCAACGATGGCTACACCTTC.

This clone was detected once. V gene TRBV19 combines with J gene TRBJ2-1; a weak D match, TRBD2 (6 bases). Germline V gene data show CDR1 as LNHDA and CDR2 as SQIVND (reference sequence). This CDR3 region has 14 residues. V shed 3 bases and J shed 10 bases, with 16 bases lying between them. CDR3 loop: CASSIGGRNSEQFF. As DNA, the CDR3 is TGTGCCAGTAGTATCGGGGGACGGAACTCGGAGCAGTTCTTC.

In nucleotides, the CDR3 is TGCGCCAGCAGCTATTCAGGGGGCGGTCAGCCCCAGCATTTT. It encodes CASSYSGGGQPQHF. This sequence joins TRBV5-1 and TRBJ1-5, with 8 bases matching TRBD1. V was pared by 3 bases and J by 6 bases, with 5 bases of the junction left unmatched. CDR1 is SGHRS, CDR2 YFSETQ, per germline. The CDR3 loop spans 14 amino acids. The full variable domain, with the rest looked up from reference TRBV5-1 and TRBJ1-5, is KAGVTQTPRYLIKTRGQQVTLSCSPISGHRSVSWYQQTPGQGLQFLFEYFSETQRNKGNFPGRFSGRQFSNSRSEMNVSTLELGDSALYLCASSYSGGGQPQHFGDGTRLSIL.

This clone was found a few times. DNA of the CDR3: TGTGCCAGCAAAGCAGGGGGCTCCTATAATTCACCCCTCCACTTT. This translates into CASKAGGSYNSPLHF. The genes are TRBV6-6 and TRBJ1-6; 7 bases match TRBD1. The CDR3 extends over 15 amino acids. Germline loops: CDR1 MNHNY, CDR2 SVGAGI (reference sequence). The J segment lost 0 bases and the V segment lost 7 bases, leaving 3 bases of the junction unmatched.

CDR3 coding DNA: TGTGCCAGCAGGCTAGGAGGGGTGGGTGAGCAGTTCTTC. Its translation is CASRLGGVGEQFF. The chain has TRBV2 and TRBJ2-1; D perhaps matches TRBD2 (6 bases). The CDR3 extends over 13 amino acids. The germline V and J ends were trimmed by 6 bases and 9 bases, with 15 bases remaining between them. Germline V gives CDR1 SNHLY, CDR2 FYNNEI.

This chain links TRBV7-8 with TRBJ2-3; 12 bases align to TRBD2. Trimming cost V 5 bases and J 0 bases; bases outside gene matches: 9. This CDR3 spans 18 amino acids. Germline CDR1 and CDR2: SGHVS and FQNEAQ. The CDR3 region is CASSVRTSGTTSTDTQYF. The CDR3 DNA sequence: TGTGCCAGCAGCGTCCGGACTAGCGGGACGACTAGCACAGATACGCAGTATTTT.

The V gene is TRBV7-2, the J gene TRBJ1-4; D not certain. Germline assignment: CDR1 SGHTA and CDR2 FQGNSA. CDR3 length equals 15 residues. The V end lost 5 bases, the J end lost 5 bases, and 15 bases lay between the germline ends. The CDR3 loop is CASSPGWRANEKLFF. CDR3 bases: TGTGCCAGCAGCCCAGGTTGGAGGGCAAATGAAAAACTGTTTTTT.

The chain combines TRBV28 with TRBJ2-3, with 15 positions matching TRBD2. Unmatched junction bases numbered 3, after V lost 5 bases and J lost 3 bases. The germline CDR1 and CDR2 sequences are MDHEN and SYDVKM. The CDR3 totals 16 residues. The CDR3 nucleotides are TGTGCCAGCAGTGAGGGACTAGCGGGAGGAACAGATACGCAGTATTTT. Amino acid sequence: CASSEGLAGGTDTQYF.

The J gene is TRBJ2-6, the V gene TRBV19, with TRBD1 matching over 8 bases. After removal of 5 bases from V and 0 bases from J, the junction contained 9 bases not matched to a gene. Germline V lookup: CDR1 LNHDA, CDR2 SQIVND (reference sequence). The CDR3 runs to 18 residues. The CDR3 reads CASSRRTGSGSGANVLTF. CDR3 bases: TGTGCCAGTAGTCGACGGACAGGGTCCGGCTCTGGGGCCAACGTCCTGACTTTC.

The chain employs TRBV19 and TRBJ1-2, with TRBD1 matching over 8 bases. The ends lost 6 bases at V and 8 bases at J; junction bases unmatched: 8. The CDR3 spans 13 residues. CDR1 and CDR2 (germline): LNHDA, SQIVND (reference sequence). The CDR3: CASSTPGGAGYTF. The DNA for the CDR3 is TGTGCCAGTAGCACACCAGGGGGCGCCGGCTACACCTTC. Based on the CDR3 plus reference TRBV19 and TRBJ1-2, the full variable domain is DGGITQSPKYLFRKEGQNVTLSCEQNLNHDAMYWYRQDPGQGLRLIYYSQIVNDFQKGDIAEGYSVSREKKESFPLTVTSAQKNPTAFYLCASSTPGGAGYTFGSGTRLTVV.

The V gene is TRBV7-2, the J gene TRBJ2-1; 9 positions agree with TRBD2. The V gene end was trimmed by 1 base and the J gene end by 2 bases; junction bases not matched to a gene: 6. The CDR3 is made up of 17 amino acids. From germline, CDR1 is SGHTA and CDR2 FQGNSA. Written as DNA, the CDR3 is TGTGCCAGCAGCTTAGGGGCGGGAGGGCCCGCCTACAATGAGCAGTTCTTC. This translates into CASSLGAGGPAYNEQFF.

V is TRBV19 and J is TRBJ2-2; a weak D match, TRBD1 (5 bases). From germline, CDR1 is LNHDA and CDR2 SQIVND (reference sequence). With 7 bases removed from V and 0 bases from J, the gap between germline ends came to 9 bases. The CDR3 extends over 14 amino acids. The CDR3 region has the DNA TGTGCCAGTACAGTCAGGGCGAACACCGGGGAGCTGTTTTTT. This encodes CASTVRANTGELFF.

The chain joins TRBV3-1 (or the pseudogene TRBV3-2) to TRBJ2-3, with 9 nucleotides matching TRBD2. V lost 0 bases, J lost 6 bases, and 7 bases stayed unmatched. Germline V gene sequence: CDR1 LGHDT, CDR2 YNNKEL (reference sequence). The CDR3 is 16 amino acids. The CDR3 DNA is TGTGCCAGCAGCCAAGATACGCTAGCGGGATCTGATACGCAGTATTTT. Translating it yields CASSQDTLAGSDTQYF.

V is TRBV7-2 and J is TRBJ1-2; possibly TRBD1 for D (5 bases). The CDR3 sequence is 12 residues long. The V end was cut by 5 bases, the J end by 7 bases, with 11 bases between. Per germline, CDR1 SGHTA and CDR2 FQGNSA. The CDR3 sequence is CASSPGTGGYTF. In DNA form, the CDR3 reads TGTGCCAGCAGCCCGGGGACTGGTGGCTACACCTTC.

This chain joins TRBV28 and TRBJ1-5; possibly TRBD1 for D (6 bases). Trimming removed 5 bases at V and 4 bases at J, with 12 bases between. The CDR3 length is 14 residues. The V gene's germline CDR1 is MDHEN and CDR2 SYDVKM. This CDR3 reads CASSLWTANQPQHF. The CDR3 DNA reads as TGTGCCAGCAGTCTTTGGACAGCTAATCAGCCCCAGCATTTT.